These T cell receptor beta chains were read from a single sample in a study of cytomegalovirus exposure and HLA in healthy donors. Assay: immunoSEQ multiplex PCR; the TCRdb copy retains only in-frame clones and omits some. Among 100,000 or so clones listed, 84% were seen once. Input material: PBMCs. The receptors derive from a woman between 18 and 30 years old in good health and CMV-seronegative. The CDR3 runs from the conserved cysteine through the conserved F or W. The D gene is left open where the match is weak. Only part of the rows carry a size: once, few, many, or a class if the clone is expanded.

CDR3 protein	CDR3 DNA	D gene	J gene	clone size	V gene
CASSYRGPSYEQYF	TGTGCCAGCAGTTACAGGGGCCCTTCCTACGAGCAGTACTTC	-	TRBJ2-7	-	TRBV6-5
CASTGWAGPNTGELFF	TGCGCCAGTACGGGGTGGGCGGGACCGAACACCGGGGAGCTGTTTTTT	-	TRBJ2-2	-	TRBV5-1
CATSGGLAGGLLGSEQFF	TGTGCCACCAGCGGGGGACTAGCGGGAGGGTTACTGGGGAGTGAGCAGTTCTTC	TRBD2	TRBJ2-1	once	TRBV15
CASSQDAAGRTQPQHF	TGCGCCAGCAGCCAAGATGCGGCAGGGCGTACCCAGCCCCAGCATTTT	-	TRBJ1-5	-	TRBV4-3
CASSWQGGGAEAFF	TGTGCCAGCAGTTGGCAAGGAGGGGGGGCTGAAGCTTTCTTT	-	TRBJ1-1	-	TRBV28
CASSSPGTGRSEQFF	TGTGCCAGCAGCTCCCCCGGGACAGGGAGGAGTGAGCAGTTCTTC	TRBD1	TRBJ2-1	-	TRBV5-6
CASSLGQRGNTIYF	TGTGCCAGCAGCTTGGGACAGAGGGGAAACACCATATATTTT	-	TRBJ1-3	-	TRBV5-5
CASSLGSRAQETQYF	TGTGCCAGCAGCTTAGGATCCAGGGCCCAAGAGACCCAGTACTTC	-	TRBJ2-5	-	TRBV11-3
CSVVRGYNEQFF	TGCAGCGTTGTGAGGGGGTACAATGAGCAGTTCTTC	-	TRBJ2-1	-	TRBV29-1
CASSQAGGDTDTQYF	TGTGCCAGCAGCCAAGCGGGAGGAGACACAGATACGCAGTATTTT	TRBD2	TRBJ2-3	-	TRBV7-2
CASSQSGTGIYGYTF	TGTGCCAGCAGCCAATCCGGGACAGGGATCTATGGCTACACCTTC	TRBD1	TRBJ1-2	few	TRBV6-5
CASSLLSVQETQYF	TGTGCCAGCAGCTTGCTTAGCGTACAAGAGACCCAGTACTTC	-	TRBJ2-5	-	TRBV5-4
CASVISGGHYDEQFF	TGCGCCAGCGTTATTAGCGGGGGCCACTATGATGAGCAGTTCTTC	TRBD2	TRBJ2-1	-	TRBV5-1
CASNPWTALSTDTQYF	TGTGCCAGCAACCCCTGGACAGCCCTTAGCACAGATACGCAGTATTTT	-	TRBJ2-3	-	TRBV27
CASSDSPGAYNEQFF	TGTGCCAGCAGTGACTCTCCAGGGGCCTACAATGAGCAGTTCTTC	-	TRBJ2-1	-	TRBV6-4
CASSSSGPMYQETQYF	TGTGCCAGCAGCTCGAGCGGGCCTATGTACCAAGAGACCCAGTACTTC	-	TRBJ2-5	-	TRBV5-4
CSASRGYEQFF	TGCAGTGCTAGCAGGGGCTATGAGCAGTTCTTC	-	TRBJ2-1	-	TRBV20-1
CASSFIDSINYGYTF	TGTGCCAGCAGTTTCATCGACAGCATCAACTATGGCTACACCTTC	-	TRBJ1-2	-	TRBV28
CASSFLPGQETEAFF	TGTGCCAGCAGCTTTTTACCAGGGCAGGAAACTGAAGCTTTCTTT	-	TRBJ1-1	-	TRBV7-3
CASSVPWSGGTDTQYF	TGTGCCAGCAGTGTCCCTTGGAGCGGAGGCACAGATACGCAGTATTTT	-	TRBJ2-3	-	TRBV2
CASSPRSGTATYEQYF	TGTGCCAGCAGCCCCCGTTCCGGGACAGCCACCTACGAGCAGTACTTC	TRBD1	TRBJ2-7	few	TRBV7-6
CASKGDLSYNSPLHF	TGTGCCAGCAAGGGAGACCTCTCCTATAATTCACCCCTCCACTTT	-	TRBJ1-6	-	TRBV6-1
CASSGQQGSYGYTF	TGTGCCAGCAGTGGACAACAGGGTTCCTATGGCTACACCTTC	-	TRBJ1-2	-	TRBV6-1
CASSKGQMNTEAFF	TGTGCCAGCAGCAAGGGACAGATGAACACTGAAGCTTTCTTT	TRBD1	TRBJ1-1	-	TRBV7-2
CASSQTGGNEQYF	TGCGCCAGCAGCCAAACCGGGGGGAACGAGCAGTACTTC	TRBD2	TRBJ2-7	-	TRBV4-1
CASTASTGQLSYEQYF	TGCGCCAGCACCGCCTCCACCGGACAGCTATCCTACGAGCAGTACTTC	-	TRBJ2-7	few	TRBV5-1
CASSTRLRPYEQYF	TGTGCCAGCAGTACCCGACTCCGACCCTACGAGCAGTACTTC	-	TRBJ2-7	few	TRBV27
CASSGSGFGYNEQFF	TGTGCCAGCAGCGGATCGGGTTTTGGGTACAATGAGCAGTTCTTC	-	TRBJ2-1	-	TRBV5-6
CASSLVGVTLNEQFF	TGTGCCAGCAGCTTAGTAGGGGTCACCCTTAATGAGCAGTTCTTC	-	TRBJ2-1	once	TRBV7-2
CAISDTSGEYTGELFF	TGTGCCATCAGTGACACTAGCGGGGAATACACCGGGGAGCTGTTTTTT	TRBD2	TRBJ2-2	-	TRBV10-3
CASSLVAGGYEQYF	TGTGCCAGCAGTTTGGTAGCGGGAGGGTATGAGCAGTACTTC	TRBD2	TRBJ2-7	-	TRBV27
CASSLVQGNTEAFF	TGTGCCAGCAGCTTAGTTCAGGGGAACACTGAAGCTTTCTTT	-	TRBJ1-1	-	TRBV7-9
CASSYYGEGWGQYF	TGTGCCAGCAGTTACTACGGTGAGGGCTGGGGGCAGTACTTC	-	TRBJ2-7	few	TRBV6-5
CASSLGRRASNTEAFF	TGTGCCAGCAGCTTAGGAAGGCGGGCCTCGAACACTGAAGCTTTCTTT	-	TRBJ1-1	-	TRBV7-9
CASSLIATSTDTQYF	TGTGCCAGCAGCTTAATCGCCACTAGCACAGATACGCAGTATTTT	-	TRBJ2-3	-	TRBV7-9
CASSITGTSGGAAETQYF	TGTGCCAGCAGTATCACCGGGACTAGCGGGGGGGCGGCAGAGACCCAGTACTTC	TRBD2	TRBJ2-5	-	TRBV28
CASSLLAVSTDTQYF	TGTGCCAGCAGCTTGCTAGCGGTTAGCACAGATACGCAGTATTTT	TRBD2	TRBJ2-3	-	TRBV7-3
CASSFGGDEVSYEQYF	TGTGCCAGCAGCTTCGGAGGGGACGAGGTTTCCTACGAGCAGTACTTC	-	TRBJ2-7	-	TRBV5-5
CASTSQGPTDTQYF	TGTGCCAGCACATCCCAGGGTCCCACAGATACGCAGTATTTT	-	TRBJ2-3	-	TRBV28
CASSPGLRLAYEQYF	TGTGCCAGCTCACCCGGACTCCGCCTTGCCTACGAGCAGTACTTC	-	TRBJ2-7	-	TRBV18
CAWSVHRGEKLFF	TGTGCCTGGAGTGTACATCGGGGAGAAAAACTGTTTTTT	-	TRBJ1-4	few	TRBV30
CASSQDQLAGLNEQFF	TGCGCCAGCAGCCAAGATCAACTAGCGGGACTAAATGAGCAGTTCTTC	TRBD2	TRBJ2-1	few	TRBV4-3
CASSFIQGPQETQYF	TGTGCCAGCAGCTTCATACAGGGACCTCAAGAGACCCAGTACTTC	-	TRBJ2-5	-	TRBV13
CASRETPYNSPLHF	TGTGCCAGCAGAGAGACACCTTATAATTCACCCCTCCACTTT	-	TRBJ1-6	-	TRBV6-5
CASSQGRVGTDTQYF	TGCGCCAGCAGCCAAGGCAGGGTTGGGACAGATACGCAGTATTTT	-	TRBJ2-3	-	TRBV4-1
CSVGTSGGYNEQFF	TGCAGCGTCGGGACTAGCGGGGGATACAATGAGCAGTTCTTC	TRBD2	TRBJ2-1	-	TRBV29-1
CASSRLAGGYEQYF	TGTGCCAGCAGCAGACTAGCGGGCGGCTACGAGCAGTACTTC	TRBD2	TRBJ2-7	-	TRBV27
CASSQDPPGQGAPYEQYF	TGCGCCAGCAGCCAAGATCCACCGGGACAGGGGGCCCCCTACGAGCAGTACTTC	TRBD1	TRBJ2-7	-	TRBV4-3
CASSGEDRGINTGELFF	TGTGCCAGCAGCGGGGAGGACAGGGGGATCAACACCGGGGAGCTGTTTTTT	TRBD1	TRBJ2-2	-	TRBV5-4
CASSYGTRNQPQHF	TGTGCCAGCAGCTACGGGACAAGAAATCAGCCCCAGCATTTT	-	TRBJ1-5	few	TRBV7-9